These T cell receptor beta chains were read from a single sample in a study of blood T cell repertoires in COVID-19. The repertoire was sequenced with immunoSEQ multiplex PCR; TCRdb's copy has only in-frame clones and lacks some. Among hundreds of thousands of clones listed, approximately 85% were seen once. The sequenced material came from peripheral blood. The receptors were gathered from a human donor in a cohort sampled during active COVID-19. Both conserved end residues are part of each CDR3. The D gene is left open where the match is weak. Clone size appears in some rows only: once, few, many, or a class for an expanded clone.

v_gene	d_gene	abundance	j_gene	CDR3nt	CDR3aa
TRBV5-1	NA	NA	TRBJ2-5	TGCGCCAGCAGCTTGATGGCGGAACAAGAGACCCAGTACTTC	CASSLMAEQETQYF
TRBV3-1/TRBV3-2	TRBD1	NA	TRBJ2-7	TGTGCCAGCAGCCAAGGGACAGGGGTCACCTACGAGCAGTACTTC	CASSQGTGVTYEQYF
TRBV11-1	NA	once	TRBJ2-7	TGTGCCAGAAACACAGCCCACTCGGCTTGTTTTGGGCAGTACTTC	CARNTAHSACFGQYF
TRBV2	NA	NA	TRBJ2-5	TGTGCCAGCAGCGCCGCCAGGGTGGAGACCCAGTACTTC	CASSAARVETQYF
TRBV19	TRBD1	NA	TRBJ2-7	TGTGCCAGTAGTCGAAGACAGGGGGAGGGCTACGAGCAGTACTTC	CASSRRQGEGYEQYF
TRBV30	NA	few	TRBJ1-4	TGTGCCTGGAGTGTGGGGGCAGGGGAAAAACTGTTTTTT	CAWSVGAGEKLFF
TRBV5-1	NA	NA	TRBJ1-1	TGCGCCAGCAGCGGCGGGACCGAGGGAGCTGAAGCTTTCTTT	CASSGGTEGAEAFF
TRBV25-1	NA	NA	TRBJ2-7	TGTGCCAGCAGCGGTTCCTACGAGCAGTACTTC	CASSGSYEQYF
TRBV18	NA	NA	TRBJ1-5	TGTGCCAGCTCTCAGGGACATCTTACGGGTCAGCCCCAGCATTTT	CASSQGHLTGQPQHF
TRBV6-5	NA	NA	TRBJ2-2	TGTGCCAGTTCGGCCCTAGTGAACACCGGGGAGCTGTTTTTT	CASSALVNTGELFF
TRBV24-1	TRBD1	NA	TRBJ2-7	TGTGCCACCAGTGAGTCGGGACAGGGGAAAGACGAGCAGTACTTC	CATSESGQGKDEQYF
TRBV5-6	NA	NA	TRBJ2-1	TGTGCCAGCAGCTTCGGACTAAACTCTCGCAATGAGCAGTTCTTC	CASSFGLNSRNEQFF
TRBV10-3	NA	few	TRBJ1-3	TGTGCCTCTCGGGGATCTGGAAACACCATATATTTT	CASRGSGNTIYF
TRBV9	TRBD1	NA	TRBJ2-2	TGTGCCAGCAGCGCATGGACAGGGGCTCGCGCCGGGGAGCTGTTTTTT	CASSAWTGARAGELFF
TRBV10-3	TRBD1	NA	TRBJ1-2	TGTGCCATCAGTGAGTCTCTTGGTTTGGTGACAGGGAGCGGCGGCTACACCTTC	CAISESLGLVTGSGGYTF
TRBV15	TRBD2	NA	TRBJ2-2	TGTGCCACCAGCAGAGATATCTTTCGGGGGGGCGGGGAGCTGTTTTTT	CATSRDIFRGGGELFF
TRBV18	NA	NA	TRBJ2-4	TGTGCCAGCTCACCAAGAGAGGGGGACATTCAGTACTTC	CASSPREGDIQYF
TRBV11-2	NA	NA	TRBJ2-7	TGTGCCAGCAGCGGAGGGTTATCCTACGAGCAGTACTTC	CASSGGLSYEQYF
TRBV10-2	NA	NA	TRBJ1-1	TGCGCCGCAGAAGGGGCAGGGAACACTGAAGCTTTCTTT	CAAEGAGNTEAFF
TRBV30	TRBD2	NA	TRBJ2-1	TGTGCCTGGGAGAACGCCTGGACTAGCGGGACCTACAATGAGCAGTTCTTC	CAWENAWTSGTYNEQFF
TRBV3-1/TRBV3-2	TRBD1	NA	TRBJ1-6	TGTGCCAGCAGCCCCAGGGGGAAGTCACCCCTCCACTTT	CASSPRGKSPLHF
TRBV6-1	NA	NA	TRBJ1-3	TGTGCCAGCAGTGATCTAAACACCATATATTTT	CASSDLNTIYF
TRBV19	NA	NA	TRBJ1-1	TGTGCCAGTAGTATAGGGCACGTTAACACTGAAGCTTTCTTT	CASSIGHVNTEAFF
TRBV3-1/TRBV3-2	TRBD2	NA	TRBJ2-3	TGTGCCAGCAGCCCGCGGGGGGGCCGCAGCACAGATACGCAGTATTTT	CASSPRGGRSTDTQYF
TRBV19	NA	NA	TRBJ2-7	TGTGCCAGTAGTATGACAACAGGGTACTCCTACGAGCAGTACTTC	CASSMTTGYSYEQYF
TRBV10-3	NA	NA	TRBJ2-7	TGTGCCATCCGGGGGTTAATACCACCCTACGAGCAGTACTTC	CAIRGLIPPYEQYF
TRBV11-2	NA	NA	TRBJ2-3	TGTGCCAGCAGCTTAGTCGGAGGGGGCGGCACAGATACGCAGTATTTT	CASSLVGGGGTDTQYF
TRBV29-1	NA	NA	TRBJ1-1	TGCAGCGTTTGGGCAGTTGAAGCTTTCTTT	CSVWAVEAFF
TRBV9	NA	few	TRBJ1-4	TGTGCCAGCAGCCCAGAGGGGGGGCTTGAAAAACTGTTTTTT	CASSPEGGLEKLFF
TRBV27	NA	NA	TRBJ2-5	TGTGCCAGCAGTTCCACGACAGGTCAGGAGACCCAGTACTTC	CASSSTTGQETQYF
TRBV30	NA	NA	TRBJ1-5	TGTGCCTGGAGTGGCGTCTACAATCAGCCCCAGCATTTT	CAWSGVYNQPQHF
TRBV18	NA	NA	TRBJ1-6	TGTGCCAGCTCACTGGACGGGCGGGCTTATAATTCACCCCTCCACTTT	CASSLDGRAYNSPLHF
TRBV15	TRBD1	NA	TRBJ2-7	TGTGCCACCAGCAGAGCCGGGACAGGTATCGGCGAGCAGTACTTC	CATSRAGTGIGEQYF
TRBV9	TRBD1	NA	TRBJ2-1	TGTGCCAGCAGCGACCGGGACAGGGGTGTTGGGGGTGAGCAGTTCTTC	CASSDRDRGVGGEQFF
TRBV6-2/TRBV6-3	NA	NA	TRBJ2-3	TGTGCCAGCAGTCGACTCAGGGACACAGATACGCAGTATTTT	CASSRLRDTDTQYF
TRBV6-5	NA	NA	TRBJ2-1	TGTGCCAGCAGTTACTCGAGGGGGGGACGCTACAATGAGCAGTTCTTC	CASSYSRGGRYNEQFF
TRBV4-1	TRBD2	NA	TRBJ2-1	TGCGCCAGCAGCCAAGAACGCGGGGGGGCGACGGATGAGCAGTTCTTC	CASSQERGGATDEQFF
TRBV24-1	NA	NA	TRBJ1-2	TGTGCCACCAGTGCCCTTAGAGACCGGACTAGGGGACTCTATGGCTACACCTTC	CATSALRDRTRGLYGYTF
TRBV27	NA	NA	TRBJ1-4	TGTGCCAGCAGTTTCCAAATTAATGAAAAACTGTTTTTT	CASSFQINEKLFF
TRBV4-2	NA	NA	TRBJ2-7	TGTGCCAGCAGCCAAGACACGGGGAACTACGAGCAGTACTTC	CASSQDTGNYEQYF
TRBV7-9	TRBD1	NA	TRBJ1-1	TGTGCCAGCAGCTCGGGACAGGGGATGAACACTGAAGCTTTCTTT	CASSSGQGMNTEAFF
TRBV15	TRBD1	NA	TRBJ1-2	TGTGCCACCAGCAGAGAAGGACAGGGCATTTATTATGGCTACACCTTC	CATSREGQGIYYGYTF
TRBV24-1	NA	NA	TRBJ1-2	TGTGCCACCAGTGATACAGGGTATGGCTACACCTTC	CATSDTGYGYTF
TRBV7-9	TRBD1	NA	TRBJ1-4	TGTGCCAGCAGCTTTACAGGGGGCCCGGCTAATGAAAAACTGTTTTTT	CASSFTGGPANEKLFF
TRBV7-9	NA	NA	TRBJ1-1	TGTGCCAGCAGCTTGCCCCTCGGAGGTGAAGCTTTCTTT	CASSLPLGGEAFF
TRBV19	NA	NA	TRBJ1-1	TGTGCCAGTAGTATAACTCCAGAGACTCCTGAAGCTTTCTTT	CASSITPETPEAFF
TRBV6-6	NA	NA	TRBJ1-6	TGTGCCAGCAGCCCTACTAATAATTCACCCCTCCACTTT	CASSPTNNSPLHF
TRBV30	NA	NA	TRBJ1-1	TGTGCCTGGAGTCAAATGAACACTGAAGCTTTCTTT	CAWSQMNTEAFF
TRBV14	NA	NA	TRBJ1-4	TGTGCCAGCAGGCTAGATGAAAAACTGTTTTTT	CASRLDEKLFF
TRBV10-2	TRBD1	NA	TRBJ2-7	TGCGCCAGCAGTGACCTTCCCCCTAAGGACAGGGCAGCCTACGAGCAGTACTTC	CASSDLPPKDRAAYEQYF
TRBV7-9	NA	NA	TRBJ1-5	TGTGCCAGCGGGGCAGGGGATCAGCCCCAGCATTTT	CASGAGDQPQHF
TRBV14	NA	NA	TRBJ1-2	TGTGCCAGCAGCCAACAGGGGAGAGATGGCTACACCTTC	CASSQQGRDGYTF
TRBV18	NA	NA	TRBJ2-7	TGTGCCAGCTCACCACAGGGGTCCTACGAGCAGTACTTC	CASSPQGSYEQYF
TRBV25-1	NA	NA	TRBJ1-1	TGTGCCAGCAGGACAGGCTCCTACACTGAAGCTTTCTTT	CASRTGSYTEAFF
TRBV6-4	NA	NA	TRBJ2-2	TGTGCCAGCAGCCTTCAGGGAACCGGGGAGCTGTTTTTT	CASSLQGTGELFF
TRBV10-2	TRBD2	NA	TRBJ2-5	TGCGCCAGCAGTGCAGCGGGGGGGGTCCAAGAGACCCAGTACTTC	CASSAAGGVQETQYF
TRBV24-1	NA	NA	TRBJ2-2	TGTGCCACCAGTGCCGCGGCACTACAACAGGGAACCGGGGAGCTGTTTTTT	CATSAAALQQGTGELFF
TRBV4-1	NA	NA	TRBJ2-1	TGCGCCAGCAGCCCCAGCGATCACTTAAATGAGCAGTTCTTC	CASSPSDHLNEQFF
TRBV7-2	TRBD2	NA	TRBJ2-7	TGTGCCAGCAGCCTACCATTACTAGCGGGGGCCTCCTACGAGCAGTACTTC	CASSLPLLAGASYEQYF
TRBV19	NA	few	TRBJ1-1	TGTGCCAGTCGTTTCAGGGACACTGAAGCTTTCTTT	CASRFRDTEAFF